This T cell receptor (beta chain) was sequenced for a study of T cells in Graves' hyperthyroidism and ophthalmopathy. Study-level points and caveats: In blood, most of the thyroid clonotypes expanded above 0.001 were also present.

The CDR3 regions of TCR beta were amplified from RNA transcripts. TCR CDR3 underwent first-round RT-PCR with the HTBI primer set. TCRdb independently ran MiXCR on the multiplex PCR reads; one entry per CDR3 protein. The profile shows 500,000 to 600,000 distinct CDR3 sequences, roughly 50% of them singletons. Those patients with uncontrolled infection, other autoimmune disease, pregnancy or lactation were excluded. To note about this clonotype: Its target is not known.

The CDR3 runs 15 residues. V was trimmed by 4 bases and J by 3 bases, leaving 17 bases between them. Germline V gene sequence: CDR1 SGHRS, CDR2 YFSETQ. The V gene is TRBV5-1, the J gene TRBJ2-7; either TRBD1 or TRBD2 may supply D (6 bases each). This sequence originates from an adult woman with Graves' disease, either hyperthyroidism or ophthalmopathy (not recorded which). The source material was peripheral blood or thyroid tissue (not recorded which). Here the CDR3 reads CASSLPPGAVYEQYF. In DNA form, the CDR3 reads TGCGCCAGCAGCCTCCCCCCGGGGGCGGTCTACGAGCAGTACTTC.